These T cell receptor beta chains were read from a single sample in a study of T cells in narcolepsy. The assay was immunoSEQ multiplex PCR, and TCRdb's table has in-frame clones only and misses some. The sample has more than 30,000 clones, around 79% seen once. The sample comprised CD45RA- memory CD4+ T cells from PBMCs. All receptors derive from a human donor with narcolepsy. Each CDR3 is given with its conserved first and last residue. The D gene is left open where the match is weak. The size field is filled for only some rows; it gives once, few, many or a size class.

v_call	j_call	clone_size	d_call	cdr3_aa	cdr3_nt
TRBV7-8	TRBJ2-3	NA	NA	CAIEADTQYF	TGTGCCATCGAGGCAGATACGCAGTATTTT
TRBV5-1	TRBJ2-7	NA	TRBD2	CASSLGLAGTYEQYF	TGCGCCAGCAGCTTGGGACTAGCGGGTACTTACGAGCAGTACTTC
TRBV10-3	TRBJ2-2	few	TRBD1	CAISRGTGGTGELFF	TGTGCCATCAGTCGGGGGACAGGGGGGACCGGGGAGCTGTTTTTT
TRBV11-2	TRBJ1-2	NA	NA	CASSIQGSGYTF	TGTGCCAGCAGCATACAGGGCTCTGGCTACACCTTC
TRBV7-2	TRBJ2-7	few	NA	CASSLDRASGLVEQYF	TGTGCCAGCAGCTTAGACAGGGCTAGCGGCCTCGTCGAGCAGTACTTC
TRBV29-1	TRBJ2-1	NA	TRBD2	CSALRGPSGRAHNEQFF	TGCAGCGCCCTGAGGGGACCTAGCGGGAGGGCCCACAATGAGCAGTTCTTC
TRBV9	TRBJ2-7	NA	TRBD2	CASSPSGVAGGFSSYEQYF	TGTGCCAGCAGCCCCAGTGGGGTAGCGGGAGGATTTAGTTCCTACGAGCAGTACTTC
TRBV5-8	TRBJ1-5	NA	NA	CASSLDGYQPQHF	TGTGCCAGCAGCCTGGACGGTTATCAGCCCCAGCATTTT
TRBV6-1	TRBJ2-5	NA	NA	CASWRGAQETQYF	TGTGCCAGCTGGAGAGGGGCCCAAGAGACCCAGTACTTC
TRBV10-3	TRBJ2-5	NA	TRBD2	CAINPGLAGYETQYF	TGTGCCATCAACCCTGGACTAGCGGGATATGAGACCCAGTACTTC
TRBV7-8	TRBJ1-2	NA	NA	CASSLKSRFSYGYTF	TGTGCCAGCAGCTTAAAGAGTAGGTTCAGCTATGGCTACACCTTC
TRBV7-3	TRBJ1-1	NA	NA	CASSQGRGYTEAFF	TGTGCCAGCAGCCAAGGTCGGGGGTACACTGAAGCTTTCTTT
TRBV5-4	TRBJ2-6	few	TRBD1	CASSSPGQGAGANVLTF	TGTGCCAGCAGTTCACCGGGACAGGGGGCTGGGGCCAACGTCCTGACTTTC
TRBV6-6	TRBJ2-5	NA	NA	CASSYSMGGETQYF	TGTGCCAGCAGTTACTCAATGGGCGGAGAGACCCAGTACTTC
TRBV19	TRBJ1-2	NA	TRBD1	CASIRPGQGNYGYTF	TGTGCCAGTATTCGACCGGGACAGGGAAACTATGGCTACACCTTC
TRBV6-1	TRBJ1-5	NA	NA	CASSEVGGGQPQHF	TGTGCCAGCAGTGAAGTTGGGGGGGGTCAGCCCCAGCATTTT
TRBV27	TRBJ2-7	NA	TRBD2	CASSFGGAAIEQYF	TGCGCCAGCAGTTTCGGGGGGGCCGCGATCGAGCAGTACTTC
TRBV14	TRBJ2-1	few	NA	CASSPYGNEQFF	TGTGCCAGCAGCCCCTACGGCAATGAGCAGTTCTTC
TRBV5-1	TRBJ1-2	few	NA	CASSLMDSSANGYTF	TGCGCCAGCAGCTTGATGGACAGCAGCGCTAATGGCTACACCTTC
TRBV4-1	TRBJ1-2	once	TRBD1	CASSQLPTGASGYTF	TGCGCCAGCAGCCAACTCCCGACAGGGGCGTCGGGCTACACCTTC
TRBV6-6	TRBJ1-5	NA	NA	CASSWSRDTQPQHF	TGTGCCAGCAGTTGGAGCCGGGACACGCAGCCCCAGCATTTT
TRBV7-2	TRBJ2-1	NA	NA	CASSLAGGTNEQFF	TGTGCCAGCAGCTTAGCGGGAGGGACAAATGAGCAGTTCTTC
TRBV29-1	TRBJ1-3	NA	NA	CSVALHSGNTIYF	TGCAGCGTTGCACTACACTCTGGAAACACCATATATTTT
TRBV5-1	TRBJ2-7	NA	TRBD2	CASSPDGASGYSHEQYF	TGCGCCAGCAGCCCGGATGGCGCTAGCGGGTATTCTCACGAGCAGTACTTC
TRBV29-1	TRBJ2-2	NA	NA	CSVEDAREAGELFF	TGCAGCGTTGAAGACGCCAGGGAGGCCGGGGAGCTGTTTTTT
TRBV5-6	TRBJ2-5	NA	NA	CASSLESETQYF	TGTGCCAGCAGCTTGGAGAGCGAGACCCAGTACTTC
TRBV11-3	TRBJ2-7	NA	TRBD1	CASSQRQGSGYEQYF	TGTGCCAGCAGCCAAAGACAGGGATCAGGGTACGAGCAGTACTTC
TRBV7-9	TRBJ1-1	NA	TRBD1	CASSLERGRRGTEAFF	TGTGCCAGCAGCCTAGAGAGGGGGCGGCGAGGCACTGAAGCTTTCTTT
TRBV19	TRBJ1-5	NA	NA	CASSIGGNQPQHF	TGTGCCAGTAGTATTGGGGGGAATCAGCCCCAGCATTTT
TRBV9	TRBJ2-5	NA	NA	CASSVGQRTQETQYF	TGTGCCAGCAGCGTAGGTCAAAGGACTCAAGAGACCCAGTACTTC
TRBV30	TRBJ2-2	NA	TRBD2	CAWSLRTAGGTGELFF	TGTGCCTGGAGTTTACGAACGGCGGGGGGCACCGGGGAGCTGTTTTTT
TRBV10-3	TRBJ2-2	NA	TRBD2	CASGGEGELFF	TGTGCATCCGGGGGGGAAGGGGAGCTGTTTTTT
TRBV30	TRBJ1-1	NA	NA	CAWSGAASRNTEAFF	TGTGCCTGGAGTGGAGCCGCGAGCCGAAACACTGAAGCTTTCTTT
TRBV2	TRBJ2-2	NA	NA	CASSEALGELFF	TGTGCCAGCAGTGAAGCGCTCGGGGAGCTGTTTTTT
TRBV18	TRBJ1-5	NA	TRBD1	CASSPGGTVAEGNQPQHF	TGTGCCAGCTCACCAGGAGGGACAGTAGCGGAGGGCAATCAGCCCCAGCATTTT
TRBV10-2	TRBJ2-3	NA	NA	CASSESGTTPQYF	TGCGCCAGCAGTGAGTCGGGGACCACTCCGCAGTATTTT
TRBV30	TRBJ2-7	NA	TRBD2	CAWQPGLAGYEQYF	TGTGCCTGGCAACCGGGACTAGCGGGCTACGAGCAGTACTTC
TRBV7-3	TRBJ1-4	NA	NA	CASSLVGGPPTF	TGTGCCAGCAGCTTAGTCGGAGGGCCACCGACATTT
TRBV18	TRBJ2-7	NA	TRBD2	CASSPGGSVSYEQYF	TGTGCCAGCTCACCCGGCGGGAGCGTTTCCTACGAGCAGTACTTC
TRBV30	TRBJ1-3	NA	NA	CAWSPSSGNTIYF	TGTGCCTGGAGTCCCTCCTCTGGAAACACCATATATTTT
TRBV11-2	TRBJ2-5	NA	TRBD2	CASSLAPGGAQYF	TGTGCCAGCAGCTTAGCCCCGGGGGGGGCCCAGTACTTC
TRBV6-1	TRBJ2-3	NA	NA	CASSVLGRDTQYF	TGTGCCAGCAGTGTTTTGGGTAGAGATACGCAGTATTTT
TRBV9	TRBJ2-3	once	TRBD2	CASSVLGRALGDTQYF	TGTGCCAGCAGCGTACTCGGGAGGGCCCTCGGAGATACGCAGTATTTT
TRBV2	TRBJ1-5	NA	NA	CASSSGQFQPQHF	TGTGCCAGCAGTTCTGGACAATTTCAGCCCCAGCATTTT
TRBV5-1	TRBJ1-6	NA	NA	CASSLKGWNSPLHF	TGCGCCAGCAGCTTGAAGGGATGGAATTCACCCCTCCACTTT
TRBV6-1	TRBJ2-4	NA	TRBD2	CATFYNREGSVIQYF	TGTGCCACTTTTTATAACCGGGAGGGCTCCGTCATTCAGTACTTC
TRBV2	TRBJ2-7	NA	TRBD2	CASSEVAGPSYEQYF	TGTGCCAGCAGTGAAGTAGCGGGCCCGTCCTACGAGCAGTACTTC
TRBV19	TRBJ1-1	once	NA	CASSIIPGNTEAFF	TGTGCCAGTAGTATAATTCCAGGGAACACTGAAGCTTTCTTT
TRBV14	TRBJ2-1	NA	TRBD2	CASSQDLIAGGWFF	TGTGCCAGCAGCCAAGATCTGATAGCGGGAGGGTGGTTCTTC
TRBV4-1	TRBJ1-5	NA	NA	CASSQQGSLGPQHF	TGCGCCAGCAGCCAACAGGGGTCCCTTGGGCCCCAGCATTTT
TRBV19	TRBJ2-6	NA	NA	CASSVVRSGANVLTF	TGTGCCAGTAGTGTGGTGCGCTCTGGGGCCAACGTCCTGACTTTC
TRBV4-1	TRBJ2-7	NA	NA	CASSQRDSYEQYF	TGCGCCAGCAGCCAGCGGGACTCCTACGAGCAGTACTTC
TRBV2	TRBJ2-2	NA	NA	CASSDSRGLSTGELFF	TGTGCCAGCAGTGATAGTCGGGGGCTGAGCACCGGGGAGCTGTTTTTT
TRBV4-2	TRBJ1-6	NA	NA	CASSQEPVESGNSPLHF	TGTGCCAGCAGCCAAGAACCAGTGGAGTCGGGGAATTCACCCCTCCACTTT
TRBV27	TRBJ2-7	NA	NA	CASRRKGAQEQYF	TGTGCCAGCAGGAGAAAAGGGGCGCAGGAGCAGTACTTC
TRBV7-9	TRBJ1-2	NA	NA	CASSLAGLHYGYTF	TGTGCCAGCAGCTTAGCGGGACTGCACTATGGCTACACCTTC
TRBV4-1	TRBJ1-4	few	NA	CASSQAYEKLFF	TGCGCCAGCAGCCAAGCTTATGAAAAACTGTTTTTT
TRBV11-3	TRBJ2-3	once	NA	CASSLDRGLTDTQYF	TGTGCCAGCAGCTTAGATCGAGGGCTCACAGATACGCAGTATTTT
TRBV21-1	TRBJ2-5	once	NA	CASSKGTGTQETQYF	TGTGCCAGCAGCAAAGGGACAGGGACCCAAGAGACCCAGTACTTC
TRBV6-1	TRBJ1-4	NA	NA	CASSEALPGSNEKLFF	TGTGCCAGCAGTGAAGCGCTCCCGGGGTCTAATGAAAAACTGTTTTTT